Below are 16 T cell receptor beta chains sequenced from a single sample in a study of cytomegalovirus exposure and HLA in healthy donors. In the PCR, 60 Vbeta and 13 Jbeta primers were used. The protocol was immunoSEQ multiplex PCR, while the TCRdb copy is restricted to in-frame clones and leaves out a portion. In total, the table holds about 87,000 clones. The sample taken for sequencing was PBMCs. All receptors derive from a man aged 45-65 years in good health and CMV-seropositive.

The chain uses TRBV30 and TRBJ2-1, with 10 bases lining up with TRBD2. Germline V lookup: CDR1 GTSNPN, CDR2 SVGIG (reference sequence). J lost 7 bases, V lost 8 bases, and 5 bases had no gene match. The length of the CDR3 is 12 residues. CDR3 DNA sequence: TGTGCCGGAGCGGGAGGGCCGAATGAGCAGTTCTTC. It yields the protein CAGAGGPNEQFF. Full variable domain (rest looked up from reference TRBV30 and TRBJ2-1): SQTIHQWPATLVQPVGSPLSLECTVEGTSNPNLYWYRQAAGRGLQLLFYSVGIGQISSEVPQNLSASRPQDRQFILSSKKLLLSDSGFYLCAGAGGPNEQFFGPGTRLTVL.

This rearrangement joins TRBV30 to TRBJ2-5; no firm D call. The J call is in doubt because the DNA end fits TRBJ2-7 better. The germline V gene has CDR1 GTSNPN and CDR2 SVGIG (reference sequence). The CDR3 has 11 amino acids. The CDR3 protein is CAWSGSYEQYF. As DNA, the CDR3 is TGTGCCTGGAGTGGGAGCTACGAGCAGTACTTC.

The V call is TRBV2, the J call TRBJ2-5, with 8 bases matching TRBD1. After removal of 6 bases from V and 4 bases from J, the junction contained 1 base not matched to a gene. The CDR3 spans 12 residues. Germline assignment: CDR1 SNHLY and CDR2 FYNNEI. In DNA form, the CDR3 reads TGTGCCAGCAGGGACAGGGCAGAGACCCAGTACTTC. Residues: CASRDRAETQYF.

V is TRBV5-1 and J is TRBJ2-3; 7 nucleotides match TRBD2. CDR1 and CDR2 (germline): SGHRS, YFSETQ. The CDR3 extends over 13 amino acids. Trimming cost V 5 bases and J 4 bases; bases outside gene matches: 4. This CDR3 is CASRRLAADTQYF. CDR3 DNA sequence: TGCGCCAGCAGAAGGCTAGCGGCAGATACGCAGTATTTT.

The rearrangement joins TRBV19 to TRBJ1-5; possible D gene TRBD1, 5 bases. Germline-derived CDR1 and CDR2 are LNHDA and SQIVND (reference sequence). The CDR3 has 17 amino acids. Trimming shortened V by 5 bases and J by 6 bases, and 23 bases separated the two germline ends. This CDR3 reads CASSVITDSALSQPQHF. The CDR3 coding sequence is TGTGCCAGTAGTGTCATAACCGACAGCGCGCTAAGTCAGCCCCAGCATTTT.

V is TRBV30 and J is TRBJ2-1; 10 nucleotides line up with TRBD2. Germline CDR1 and CDR2: GTSNPN and SVGIG (reference sequence). This CDR3 contains 17 residues. Trimming cost V 2 bases and J 0 bases; bases outside gene matches: 7. The CDR3 nucleotides read TGTGCCTGGAGTATAGCGGGAGGACTCAGCTCCTACAATGAGCAGTTCTTC. The encoded protein is CAWSIAGGLSSYNEQFF.

This chain connects TRBV5-6 to TRBJ1-2; TRBD1 agrees at 7 bases. The CDR3 has 15 amino acids. V trimming: 4 bases; J trimming: 8 bases; junction bases outside the gene matches: 14. CDR1 SGHDT and CDR2 YYEEEE come from the germline V gene. CDR3: CASSIGGQLSRGYTF. CDR3 sequence (DNA): TGTGCCAGCAGCATTGGGGGACAGCTTTCGAGAGGCTACACCTTC.

The chain links TRBV6-6 to TRBJ1-3; D not resolved. V was clipped by 2 bases and J by 5 bases, with 7 bases between them. Germline-derived CDR1 and CDR2 are MNHNY and SVGAGI (reference sequence). The CDR3 extends over 13 amino acids. CDR3 protein: CASSYPHRNTIYF. As DNA, the CDR3 is TGTGCCAGCAGTTACCCCCACAGAAACACCATATATTTT.

This sequence joins TRBV9 and TRBJ2-3; D may be TRBD2 (5 bases). Trimming removed 4 bases from V and 2 bases from J, with 14 bases in between. This CDR3 region has 15 residues. Germline values: CDR1 SGDLS, CDR2 YYNGEE. The CDR3 sequence: CASSPGVLVTDTQYF. CDR3 coding DNA: TGTGCCAGCAGCCCCGGGGTCTTGGTCACAGATACGCAGTATTTT. The whole variable domain, filled in from reference TRBV9 and TRBJ2-3, reads DSGVTQTPKHLITATGQRVTLRCSPRSGDLSVYWYQQSLDQGLQFLIQYYNGEERAKGNILERFSAQQFPDLHSELNLSSLELGDSALYFCASSPGVLVTDTQYFGPGTRLTVL.

The chain's CDR3 is CASSSGTSGIETQYF. The CDR3 DNA is TGTGCCAGCAGCTCAGGGACTAGCGGGATAGAGACCCAGTACTTC. The V gene is TRBV7-2, the J gene TRBJ2-5; 13 bases map to TRBD2. CDR1 SGHTA and CDR2 FQGNSA come from the germline V gene. V was pared by 4 bases and J by 4 bases, with 3 bases of the junction left unmatched. There are 15 residues in the CDR3.

The CDR3 protein is CASSQDSGGLSSYEQYF. CDR3 DNA sequence: TGTGCCAGCAGCCAAGATTCGGGGGGCCTGAGCTCCTACGAGCAGTACTTC. V gene TRBV4-2 combines with J gene TRBJ2-7, with D perhaps TRBD2 (7 bases). Germline assignment: CDR1 LGHNA and CDR2 YNFKEQ. V was cut by 0 bases and J by 0 bases, with 15 bases left in between. The CDR3 is 17 residues long.

V is TRBV11-3 and J is TRBJ2-3; 12 bases are a match to TRBD2. The CDR3 length is 16 residues. V shed 5 bases and J 3 bases; nucleotides not matched to a gene: 6. Germline CDR1 SGHNT, CDR2 YENEEA. CDR3 in amino acids: CASSPPTSGRTDTQYF. In nucleotides, the CDR3 is TGTGCCAGCAGCCCCCCGACTAGCGGGAGAACAGATACGCAGTATTTT.

This rearrangement joins TRBV15 to TRBJ1-1, with 9 bases aligning to TRBD1. The CDR3 spans 14 residues. V gave up 8 bases and J gave up 0 bases; unmatched junction bases: 4. Germline loops: CDR1 LNHNV, CDR2 YYDKDF (reference sequence). CDR3 residues: CATEGQGMNTEAFF. CDR3 coding DNA: TGTGCCACCGAGGGACAGGGTATGAACACTGAAGCTTTCTTT.

The chain couples TRBV18 to TRBJ2-1; 7 nucleotides align to TRBD2. The CDR3 has 14 residues. Germline V lookup: CDR1 KGHSH, CDR2 LQKENI. The junction had 4 bases not matched to a gene; V was cut back by 0 bases and J by 8 bases. CDR3 coding DNA: TGTGCCAGCTCACCACCGGGGGGGGGTGATGAGCAGTTCTTC. Translation: CASSPPGGGDEQFF.

The CDR3, as DNA: TGTGCCAGCAGCTTGGAGGACAGGGGGCAAGGGTGGCAGTTCTTC. It codes for CASSLEDRGQGWQFF. The rearrangement uses TRBV5-5 and TRBJ2-1, with 11 bases matching TRBD1. Germline CDR1 reads SGHKS; CDR2 reads YYEKEE (reference sequence). V lost 0 bases, J lost 12 bases, and 8 bases stayed unmatched. The CDR3 extends over 15 amino acids.

This chain connects TRBV18 to TRBJ1-1; D not certain. There are 13 residues in the CDR3. Germline V gives CDR1 KGHSH, CDR2 LQKENI. Trimming took 2 bases from V and 1 from J, leaving 5 bases between them. As DNA, the CDR3 is TGTGCCAGCTCACCAAGCAAGAACACTGAAGCTTTCTTT. Translating it yields CASSPSKNTEAFF.